This entry lists 27 T cell receptor beta chains sequenced from one sample in a study of blood T cell repertoires in COVID-19 (dated by TCRdb to about 2020). The protocol used for the library was the immunoSEQ multiplex PCR assay. Held by TCRdb, this immuneACCESS table contains in-frame sequences only and omits some clones. Under half of the omission traces to an unresolved V gene where checked; the cause of the rest is unknown. This sample lists 110,000 to 150,000 clones; more than 80% were detected once. Jointly, the top ten make up approximately 11% of the sample. The specimen was peripheral blood. The source is a woman older than 75 with acute or convalescent COVID-19.

V is TRBV19 and J is TRBJ1-5; no reliable D call. V was trimmed by 3 bases and J by 4 bases, leaving 10 bases between them. The germline CDR1 and CDR2 sequences are LNHDA and SQIVND (reference sequence). The CDR3 extends over 14 amino acids. CDR3: CASSIWALNQPQHF. The CDR3 coding sequence is TGTGCCAGTAGTATTTGGGCCCTAAATCAGCCCCAGCATTTT.

The chain joins TRBV29-1 to TRBJ1-1; D may be TRBD1 (5 bases). Trimming pared 7 bases from V and 1 base from J, leaving 7 bases between. In germline, CDR1 is SQVTM, CDR2 ANQGSEA. The CDR3 runs 11 residues. The CDR3 sequence: CSATGNTEAFF. CDR3 nucleotides: TGCAGCGCCACAGGGAACACTGAAGCTTTCTTT.

The rearrangement joins TRBV5-1 to TRBJ2-3; 7 bases line up with TRBD2. V lost 4 bases to trimming and J lost 1 base; unmatched junction nucleotides: 3. The CDR3 runs 14 residues. Germline loops: CDR1 SGHRS, CDR2 YFSETQ. CDR3 in amino acids: CASSISGRTDTQYF. The CDR3 DNA sequence: TGCGCCAGCAGCATTAGCGGGCGCACAGATACGCAGTATTTT.

The gene calls are TRBV5-4 and TRBJ1-1, with D perhaps matching TRBD1 (6 bases). This CDR3 spans 14 amino acids. Per germline, CDR1 SGHNT and CDR2 YYREEE (reference sequence). Trimming pared 1 base from V and 5 bases from J, leaving 12 bases between. The CDR3 nucleotides read TGTGCCAGCAGCTTGTACAGGGTTAGTACTGAAGCTTTCTTT. Protein product: CASSLYRVSTEAFF.

The sample holds one count of this clone. The chain uses TRBV3-1 (or the pseudogene TRBV3-2) and TRBJ2-1; D gene ambiguous. Germline-derived CDR1 and CDR2 are LGHDT and YNNKEL (reference sequence). The CDR3 sequence is 14 residues long. V lost 0 bases and J 3 bases, leaving 6 bases between the germline ends. The CDR3 protein is CASSQDLFYNEQFF. As DNA, the CDR3 is TGTGCCAGCAGCCAAGATCTGTTCTACAATGAGCAGTTCTTC.

V is TRBV5-4 and J is TRBJ2-1, with D unresolved. Trimming left V 6 bases short and J 0 bases short, with 10 bases between. Germline V gives CDR1 SGHNT, CDR2 YYREEE (reference sequence). This CDR3 has 14 amino acids. CDR3 DNA sequence: TGTGCCAGCAAGCAGAGGAGCTCCTACAATGAGCAGTTCTTC. Amino acids: CASKQRSSYNEQFF.

The rearrangement joins TRBV6-5 to TRBJ2-5; 8 positions agree with TRBD1. The germline CDR1 and CDR2 sequences are MNHEY and SVGAGI. This CDR3 spans 15 amino acids. V lost 6 bases and J lost 4; bases outside the gene matches: 10. The CDR3 DNA is TGTGCCAGCAGGCCCGGACAGGGCCTAATAGAGACCCAGTACTTC. As protein: CASRPGQGLIETQYF.

The chain has TRBV6-5 and TRBJ2-1; TRBD2 matches at 10 bases. Germline V gene sequence: CDR1 MNHEY, CDR2 SVGAGI. Trimming at V came to 7 bases and at J to 5 bases, leaving 8 bases not matched to a gene. The CDR3 is 15 residues long. The CDR3 is CASTLLAGENNEQFF. DNA of the CDR3: TGTGCCAGCACTCTTCTAGCGGGGGAAAACAATGAGCAGTTCTTC.

The V and J genes are TRBV7-2 and TRBJ1-2; 8 bases line up with TRBD1. Germline V lookup: CDR1 SGHTA, CDR2 FQGNSA. CDR3 length: 12 residues. Trimming removed 0 bases from V and 14 bases from J; junction bases left unmatched: 5. The CDR3 DNA sequence: TGTGCCAGCAGCTTAGCGCAGGGGGCGCGGACCTTC. It yields the protein CASSLAQGARTF. The complete variable domain, with remaining parts taken from reference TRBV7-2 and TRBJ1-2, reads GAGVSQSPSNKVTEKGKDVELRCDPISGHTALYWYRQSLGQGLEFLIYFQGNSAPDKSGLPSDRFSAERTGGSVSTLTIQRTQQEDSAVYLCASSLAQGARTFGSGTRLTVV.

This rearrangement joins TRBV30 to TRBJ1-5; TRBD1 matches at 7 bases. This CDR3 has 16 amino acids. The J segment lost 3 bases and the V segment lost 1 base, leaving 9 bases of the junction unmatched. Germline-derived CDR1 and CDR2 are GTSNPN and SVGIG (reference sequence). This CDR3 reads CAWSEWRGGLNQPQHF. CDR3 DNA sequence: TGTGCCTGGAGTGAGTGGAGAGGGGGCCTCAATCAGCCCCAGCATTTT. The whole variable domain, remainder taken from reference TRBV30 and TRBJ1-5, is SQTIHQWPATLVQPVGSPLSLECTVEGTSNPNLYWYRQAAGRGLQLLFYSVGIGQISSEVPQNLSASRPQDRQFILSSKKLLLSDSGFYLCAWSEWRGGLNQPQHFGDGTRLSIL.

The CDR3: CAISPSSYVVSSRDRGDNGYTF. The CDR3 nucleotides read TGTGCCATCTCACCGAGCAGTTACGTGGTCTCCAGCCGGGACAGGGGGGACAATGGCTACACCTTC. The chain joins TRBV10-3 to TRBJ1-2; 11 positions match TRBD1. V lost 8 bases and J lost 6; bases outside the gene matches: 32. The CDR3 spans 22 residues. From germline, CDR1 is ENHRY and CDR2 SYGVKD.

J is TRBJ1-4 and V is TRBV7-2; 7 bases align to TRBD1. In germline, CDR1 is SGHTA, CDR2 FQGNSA. The CDR3 is made up of 16 amino acids. The ends lost 5 bases at V and 4 bases at J; junction bases unmatched: 10. The CDR3 is CASSQNSGGINEKLFF. The CDR3 coding sequence is TGTGCCAGCAGCCAAAACTCAGGGGGGATTAATGAAAAACTGTTTTTT.

The chain carries TRBV7-8 and TRBJ1-2; D is unresolved. V lost 4 bases and J lost 2, with 8 bases in between. Germline lookup yields CDR1 SGHVS and CDR2 FQNEAQ. CDR3 length: 13 residues. DNA for the CDR3: TGTGCCAGCAGCTACGCGGAAAACTATGGCTACACCTTC. It yields the protein CASSYAENYGYTF.

In nucleotides, the CDR3 is TGTGCCAGCAGCTTAGTAGAGTCTAGCGGGCAGAGCACCGGGGAGCTGTTTTTT. Translated, it gives CASSLVESSGQSTGELFF. The V gene is TRBV7-2, the J gene TRBJ2-2; 8 bases line up with TRBD2. The CDR3 is made up of 18 amino acids. After removal of 1 base from V and 4 bases from J, the junction contained 11 bases not matched to a gene. Germline CDR1 is SGHTA and CDR2 is FQGNSA. Using reference TRBV7-2 and TRBJ2-2 for the parts outside the CDR3, the full variable domain is GAGVSQSPSNKVTEKGKDVELRCDPISGHTALYWYRQSLGQGLEFLIYFQGNSAPDKSGLPSDRFSAERTGGSVSTLTIQRTQQEDSAVYLCASSLVESSGQSTGELFFGEGSRLTVL.

The chain links TRBV9 to TRBJ2-1; 7 bases match TRBD2. Per germline, CDR1 SGDLS and CDR2 YYNGEE. This CDR3 spans 15 amino acids. Trimming took 3 bases from V and 4 from J; bases not matched to a gene: 7. For the CDR3, the DNA is TGTGCCAGCAGCGAGGGGACTATATCTTACAATGAGCAGTTCTTC. Its protein is CASSEGTISYNEQFF.

V and J are TRBV7-2 and TRBJ1-6; 7 positions agree with TRBD1. The J segment lost 9 bases and the V segment lost 4 bases, leaving 15 bases of the junction unmatched. The CDR3 has 17 amino acids. Germline assignment: CDR1 SGHTA and CDR2 FQGNSA. CDR3 nucleotides: TGTGCCAGCAGCTCAACGGTCTCCGGGACAGCAACTTCACCCCTCCACTTT. It is translated as CASSSTVSGTATSPLHF.

This chain uses TRBV19 with TRBJ1-1; D gene uncertain. Per germline, CDR1 LNHDA and CDR2 SQIVND (reference sequence). V dropped 1 base and J dropped 1 base, with 4 bases sitting between them. The CDR3 is 13 amino acids. CDR3 sequence: CASSIVRNTEAFF. CDR3 sequence (DNA): TGTGCCAGTAGTATAGTGAGGAACACTGAAGCTTTCTTT. The full variable domain, completed using reference TRBV19 and TRBJ1-1, is DGGITQSPKYLFRKEGQNVTLSCEQNLNHDAMYWYRQDPGQGLRLIYYSQIVNDFQKGDIAEGYSVSREKKESFPLTVTSAQKNPTAFYLCASSIVRNTEAFFGQGTRLTVV.

CDR3 bases: TGTGCCAGCAGCTCCCACCTAACAGGGAACACTGAAGCTTTCTTT. It yields the protein CASSSHLTGNTEAFF. The chain combines TRBV9 with TRBJ1-1; D is possibly TRBD1 (5 bases). The V end was cut by 4 bases, the J end by 1 base, with 14 bases between. CDR3 length equals 15 residues. The germline V gene has CDR1 SGDLS and CDR2 YYNGEE.

The CDR3 DNA reads as TGTGCCAGCAACGCTTCCCCACTCCCTAACTATGGCTACACCTTC. It translates to CASNASPLPNYGYTF. The J gene is TRBJ1-2, the V gene TRBV7-8; D unresolved. This CDR3 is 15 amino acids long. CDR1 and CDR2 from the germline V gene are SGHVS and FQNEAQ. The germline V and J ends were trimmed by 7 bases and 0 bases, with 15 bases remaining between them.

The chain carries TRBV3-1 (or the pseudogene TRBV3-2) and TRBJ1-2, with D possibly matching TRBD1 (6 bases). The CDR3 is made up of 12 amino acids. Germline loops: CDR1 LGHDT, CDR2 YNNKEL (reference sequence). Trimming removed 2 bases from V and 11 bases from J, with 12 bases in between. This CDR3 is CASSQYDRWYTF. CDR3 sequence (DNA): TGTGCCAGCAGCCAATATGACAGGTGGTACACCTTC.

This chain uses TRBV19 with TRBJ1-6; D remains unclear. From germline, CDR1 is LNHDA and CDR2 SQIVND (reference sequence). This CDR3 has 16 amino acids. V was pared by 3 bases and J by 0 bases, with 9 bases between. CDR3 nucleotides: TGTGCCAGTAGTATCACGCTGAGCTCCTATAATTCACCCCTCCACTTT. Protein: CASSITLSSYNSPLHF.

The chain joins TRBV6-1 to TRBJ1-6; D uncertain. The CDR3 covers 14 residues. CDR1 is MNHNS and CDR2 is SASEGT in the germline V gene. V lost 1 base and J lost 7, with 8 bases in between. CDR3 bases: TGTGCCAGCAGTGAAGTCTGGAGAAATTCACCCCTCCACTTT. This codes for CASSEVWRNSPLHF.

The chain joins TRBV7-2 to TRBJ2-2; 8 bases fit TRBD1. V was pared by 5 bases and J by 3 bases, with 5 bases of the junction left unmatched. The CDR3 totals 15 residues. The V gene's germline CDR1 is SGHTA and CDR2 FQGNSA. As DNA, the CDR3 is TGTGCCAGCAGCCAAAGACAGGGGTACACCGGGGAGCTGTTTTTT. It codes for CASSQRQGYTGELFF. The whole variable domain, filled in from reference TRBV7-2 and TRBJ2-2, reads GAGVSQSPSNKVTEKGKDVELRCDPISGHTALYWYRQSLGQGLEFLIYFQGNSAPDKSGLPSDRFSAERTGGSVSTLTIQRTQQEDSAVYLCASSQRQGYTGELFFGEGSRLTVL.

This clone was found a few times. This sequence joins TRBV2 and TRBJ1-5; the match to TRBD1 covers 11 bases. Germline V CDR1 and CDR2: SNHLY, FYNNEI. This CDR3 is built from 16 residues. Trimming took 8 bases from V and 7 from J; bases not matched to a gene: 13. The CDR3 protein is CASGGAGQGAGQPQHF. CDR3 nucleotides: TGTGCCAGCGGGGGGGCCGGACAGGGGGCCGGGCAGCCCCAGCATTTT.

The chain has TRBV20-1 and TRBJ2-1; the D is unclear. V gave up 4 bases and J gave up 7 bases, with 8 bases separating them. The CDR3 covers 11 residues. Germline V gene data show CDR1 as DFQATT and CDR2 as SNEGSKA (reference sequence). This CDR3 is CSATGVNEQFF. Written as DNA, the CDR3 is TGCAGTGCTACAGGTGTTAATGAGCAGTTCTTC.

The chain recombines TRBV19 with TRBJ2-5, with a weak D call TRBD2 (6 bases). Trimming shortened V by 7 bases and J by 3 bases, and 15 bases separated the two germline ends. Germline V gene data show CDR1 as LNHDA and CDR2 as SQIVND (reference sequence). CDR3 length: 14 residues. Here the CDR3 DNA reads TGTGCCAGTAAGAACGAGCGGGCGGAAGAGACCCAGTACTTC. Its translation is CASKNERAEETQYF.

The V and J genes are TRBV29-1 and TRBJ1-1, with D unclear. The CDR3 contains 11 residues. Germline V gene data show CDR1 as SQVTM and CDR2 as ANQGSEA. CDR3 in amino acids: CTYRGGPEAFF. CDR3 DNA sequence: TGCACCTATCGGGGAGGGCCTGAAGCTTTCTTT.